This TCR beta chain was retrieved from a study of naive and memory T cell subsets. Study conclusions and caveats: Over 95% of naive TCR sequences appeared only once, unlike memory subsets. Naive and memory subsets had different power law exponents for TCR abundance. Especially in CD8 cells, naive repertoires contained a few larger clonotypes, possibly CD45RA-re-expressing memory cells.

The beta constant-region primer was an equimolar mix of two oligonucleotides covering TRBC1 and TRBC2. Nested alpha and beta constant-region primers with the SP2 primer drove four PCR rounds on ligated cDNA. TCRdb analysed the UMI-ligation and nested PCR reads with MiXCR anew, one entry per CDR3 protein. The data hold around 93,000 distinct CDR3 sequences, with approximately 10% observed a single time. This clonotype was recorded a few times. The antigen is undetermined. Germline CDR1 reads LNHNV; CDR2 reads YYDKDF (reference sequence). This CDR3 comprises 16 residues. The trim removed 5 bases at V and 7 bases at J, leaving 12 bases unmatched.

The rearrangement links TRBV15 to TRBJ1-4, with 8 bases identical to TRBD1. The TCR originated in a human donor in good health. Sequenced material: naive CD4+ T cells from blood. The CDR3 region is CATSPRAGGLFEKLFF. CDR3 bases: TGTGCCACCAGCCCCCGGGCAGGGGGCTTGTTTGAAAAACTGTTTTTT. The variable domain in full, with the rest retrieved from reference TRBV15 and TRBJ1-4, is DAMVIQNPRYQVTQFGKPVTLSCSQTLNHNVMYWYQQKSSQAPKLLFHYYDKDFNNEADTPDNFQSRRPNTSFCFLDIRSPGLGDTAMYLCATSPRAGGLFEKLFFGSGTQLSVL.